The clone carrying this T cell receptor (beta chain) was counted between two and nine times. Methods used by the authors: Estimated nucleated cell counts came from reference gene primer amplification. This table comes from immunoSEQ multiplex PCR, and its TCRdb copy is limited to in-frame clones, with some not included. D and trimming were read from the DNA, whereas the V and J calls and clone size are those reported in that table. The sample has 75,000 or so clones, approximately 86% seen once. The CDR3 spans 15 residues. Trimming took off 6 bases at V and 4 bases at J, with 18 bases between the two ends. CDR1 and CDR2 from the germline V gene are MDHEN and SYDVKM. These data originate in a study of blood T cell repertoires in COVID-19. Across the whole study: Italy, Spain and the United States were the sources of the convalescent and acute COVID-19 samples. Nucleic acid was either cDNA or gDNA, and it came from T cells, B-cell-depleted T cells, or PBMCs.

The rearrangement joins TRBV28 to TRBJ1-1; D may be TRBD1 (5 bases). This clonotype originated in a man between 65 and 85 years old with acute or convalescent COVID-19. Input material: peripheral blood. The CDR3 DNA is TGTGCCAGCAGCCTACGGACAAATTGGGGCACTGAAGCTTTCTTT. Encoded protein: CASSLRTNWGTEAFF.